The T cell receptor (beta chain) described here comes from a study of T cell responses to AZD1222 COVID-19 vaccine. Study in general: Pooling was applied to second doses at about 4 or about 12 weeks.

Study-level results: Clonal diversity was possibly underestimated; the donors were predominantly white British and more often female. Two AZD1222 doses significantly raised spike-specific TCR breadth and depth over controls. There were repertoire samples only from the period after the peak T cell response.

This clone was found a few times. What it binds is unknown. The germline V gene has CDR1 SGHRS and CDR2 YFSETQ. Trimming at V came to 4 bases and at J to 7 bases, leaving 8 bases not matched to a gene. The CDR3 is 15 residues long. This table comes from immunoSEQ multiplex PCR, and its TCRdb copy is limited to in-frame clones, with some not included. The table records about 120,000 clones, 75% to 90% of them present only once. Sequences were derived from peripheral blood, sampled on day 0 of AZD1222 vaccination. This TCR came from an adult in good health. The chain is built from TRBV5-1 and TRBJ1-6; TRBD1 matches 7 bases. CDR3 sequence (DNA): TGCGCCAGCAGCCTAGGGTCCAGGGGGAATTCACCCCTCCACTTT. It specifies CASSLGSRGNSPLHF.